The 8 T cell receptor beta chains presented below share a single source sample, sequenced in a study of read filtering for tumor transcriptome and immune sequencing. From around 0.4 ug of RNA, a library with molecular barcoded alpha/delta and beta/gamma adaptors was made. TCRdb processed the reads anew with MiXCR; each CDR3 protein has one entry. Seen here are about 54,000 distinct CDR3 sequences, about 12% observed once, and the top ten hold 16%. The specimen sequenced was a population of CD138-negative cells sorted from bone marrow. The receptors originated from a donor aged 40 or older with multiple myeloma.

This clonotype was counted between two and nine times. This chain joins TRBV12-3 or TRBV12-4 and TRBJ2-5; TRBD1 aligns across 11 bases. V dropped 6 bases and J dropped 4; count of bases not matched to a gene: 7. The CDR3 runs 15 residues. The CDR3 protein is CASSYGTGGVETQYF. CDR3 nucleotides: TGTGCCAGCAGCTACGGGACAGGGGGTGTAGAGACCCAGTACTTC.

This clonotype has at least ten counts. The chain employs TRBV7-2 and TRBJ2-1; D call uncertain. Trimming removed 2 bases from V and 10 bases from J, with 12 bases in between. The germline V gene has CDR1 SGHTA and CDR2 FQGNSA. This CDR3 comprises 13 residues. The CDR3 DNA reads as TGTGCCAGCAGCTTAACTGGGGATTTCGAGCAGTTCTTC. It is translated as CASSLTGDFEQFF.

The sample holds many counts of this clonotype. V usage is TRBV11-3 and J usage is TRBJ2-3, with 7 bases lining up with TRBD1. Germline assignment: CDR1 SGHNT and CDR2 YENEEA. V was clipped by 0 bases and J by 7 bases; unmatched bases: 7. The CDR3 runs 15 residues. CDR3 protein: CASSLDWYRGNTQYF. As DNA, the CDR3 is TGTGCCAGCAGCTTAGATTGGTACAGGGGAAATACGCAGTATTTT.

The V call is TRBV7-2, the J call TRBJ1-5, with D possibly TRBD1 on 6 matching bases. Trimming stripped 2 bases from V and 6 bases from J, with 11 bases between. The CDR3 extends over 14 amino acids. From germline, CDR1 is SGHTA and CDR2 FQGNSA. This CDR3 reads CASSLNRAAQPQHF. The CDR3, as DNA: TGTGCCAGCAGCTTAAACAGGGCGGCTCAGCCCCAGCATTTT.

This clonotype was picked up a small number of times. A much larger clone is a single base away; this may be a read error. The rearrangement links TRBV20-1 to TRBJ2-3; tentatively, D is TRBD2 (6 bases). Looked up from germline, CDR1 is DFQATT and CDR2 is SNEGSKA (reference sequence). The CDR3 runs to 14 residues. CDR3 coding DNA: TGCAGTGCTAGAGTTGCATCTTCGGGGGATACGCAGTGTTTT. This translates into CSARVASSGDTQCF.

This clonotype was observed many times. This chain links TRBV30 with TRBJ1-1; TRBD1 is a possible D gene (5 bases). The CDR3 covers 13 residues. The germline CDR1 and CDR2 sequences are GTSNPN and SVGIG (reference sequence). Trimming removed 4 bases from V and 2 bases from J, with 11 bases in between. The CDR3 spells CAWTAGINTEAFF. The DNA for the CDR3 is TGTGCCTGGACCGCAGGGATTAACACTGAAGCTTTCTTT.

Ten or more counts support this clonotype. Its ends do not fully match the called genes, so a read error is possible. The chain joins TRBV7-2 to TRBJ2-1, with TRBD1 identical over 7 bases. The CDR3 spans 15 residues. Looked up from germline, CDR1 is SGHTA and CDR2 is FQGNSA. The CDR3 region is CASSSGQSSYNGQFF. The CDR3 DNA sequence: TGTGCCAGCAGCTCGGGACAGAGCTCCTACAATGGGCAGTTCTTC. Full variable domain (outside the CDR3, taken from reference TRBV7-2 and TRBJ2-1): GAGVSQSPSNKVTEKGKDVELRCDPISGHTALYWYRQSLGQGLEFLIYFQGNSAPDKSGLPSDRFSAERTGGSVSTLTIQRTQQEDSAVYLCASSSGQSSYNGQFFGPGTRLTVL.

In its sample, this clonotype was seen many times. The chain employs TRBV5-1 and TRBJ2-5; no firm D call. The germline gives CDR1 SGHRS, CDR2 YFSETQ. Trimming pared 2 bases from V and 3 bases from J, leaving 14 bases between. CDR3 length: 15 residues. The CDR3 here is CASSFENPEEETQYF. The DNA of the CDR3 is TGCGCCAGCAGCTTCGAGAACCCCGAAGAAGAGACCCAGTACTTC. The variable domain in full, with the rest retrieved from reference TRBV5-1 and TRBJ2-5, is KAGVTQTPRYLIKTRGQQVTLSCSPISGHRSVSWYQQTPGQGLQFLFEYFSETQRNKGNFPGRFSGRQFSNSRSEMNVSTLELGDSALYLCASSFENPEEETQYFGPGTRLLVL.